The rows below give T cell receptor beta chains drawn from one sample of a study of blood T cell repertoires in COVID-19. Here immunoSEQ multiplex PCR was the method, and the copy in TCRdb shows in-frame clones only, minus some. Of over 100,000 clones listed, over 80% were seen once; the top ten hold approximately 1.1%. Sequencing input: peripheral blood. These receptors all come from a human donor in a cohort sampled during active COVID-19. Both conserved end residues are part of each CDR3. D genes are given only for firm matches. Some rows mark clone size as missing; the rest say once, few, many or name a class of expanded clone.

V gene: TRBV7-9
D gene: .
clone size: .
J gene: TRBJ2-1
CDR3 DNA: TGTGCCAGCACCGGGCGGGCGCAGTTCTTC
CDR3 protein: CASTGRAQFF

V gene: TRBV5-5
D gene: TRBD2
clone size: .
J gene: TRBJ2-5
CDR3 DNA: TGTGCCAGCAGCTCCCGCCTCCGGACTAGCGGGGAGACCCAGTACTTC
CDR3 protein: CASSSRLRTSGETQYF

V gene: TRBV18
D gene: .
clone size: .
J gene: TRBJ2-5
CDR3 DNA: TGTGCCAGCTCATCCCTAGCGTTAGAGACCCAGTACTTC
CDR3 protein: CASSSLALETQYF

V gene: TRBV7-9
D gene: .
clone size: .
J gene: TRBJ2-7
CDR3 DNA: TGTGCCAGCAGCTGGGGAATGGGGGGCTCCTACGAGCAGTACTTC
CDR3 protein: CASSWGMGGSYEQYF

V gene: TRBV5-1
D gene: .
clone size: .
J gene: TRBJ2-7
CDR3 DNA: TGCGCCAGCAGCTTACCCCAGGGGAGTGGCGAGCAGTACTTC
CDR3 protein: CASSLPQGSGEQYF

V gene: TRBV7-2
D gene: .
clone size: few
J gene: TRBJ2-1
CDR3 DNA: TGTGCCAGCAGCTTAAACAGCCTTTACTCCTACAATGAGCAGTTCTTC
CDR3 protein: CASSLNSLYSYNEQFF

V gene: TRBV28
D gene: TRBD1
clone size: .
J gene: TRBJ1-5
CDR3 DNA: TGTGCCAGCAGACCCGGACAGGTGGGTCAGCCCCAGCATTTT
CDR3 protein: CASRPGQVGQPQHF

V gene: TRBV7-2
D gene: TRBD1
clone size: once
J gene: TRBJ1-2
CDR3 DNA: TGTGCCAGCAGCTCGTCACAGGGGGGGATTTATGGCTACACCTTC
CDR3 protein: CASSSSQGGIYGYTF

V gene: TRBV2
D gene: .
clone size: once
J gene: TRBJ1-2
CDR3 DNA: TGTGCCAGCAGTGGTTTCGCCGGACAGGGCTACACCTTC
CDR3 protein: CASSGFAGQGYTF

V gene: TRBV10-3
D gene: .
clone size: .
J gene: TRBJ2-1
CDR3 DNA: TGTGCCATCAGTGAGGGGACACCAGGCGAGCAGTTCTTC
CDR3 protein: CAISEGTPGEQFF

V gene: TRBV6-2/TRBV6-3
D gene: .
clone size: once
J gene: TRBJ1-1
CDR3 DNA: TGTGCCAGCAGTTACTCGCCGGGTCCGGTCACTGAAGCTTTCTTT
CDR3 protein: CASSYSPGPVTEAFF

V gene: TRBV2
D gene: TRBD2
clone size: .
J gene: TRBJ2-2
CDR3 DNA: TGTGCCAGCGGACTAGCGGGAGACACCGGGGAGCTGTTTTTT
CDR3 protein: CASGLAGDTGELFF

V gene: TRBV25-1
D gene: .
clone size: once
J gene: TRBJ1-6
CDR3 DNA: TGTGCCAGCAGTCGGCAGGCTAATTCACCCCTCCACTTT
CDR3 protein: CASSRQANSPLHF

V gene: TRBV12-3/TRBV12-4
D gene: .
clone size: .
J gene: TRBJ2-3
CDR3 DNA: TGTGCCAGCACCTCCTTCACAGATACGCAGTATTTT
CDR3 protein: CASTSFTDTQYF

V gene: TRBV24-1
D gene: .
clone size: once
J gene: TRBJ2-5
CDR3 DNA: TGTGCCACCAGTGTTGCGGGACAAGAGACCCAGTACTTC
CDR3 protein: CATSVAGQETQYF

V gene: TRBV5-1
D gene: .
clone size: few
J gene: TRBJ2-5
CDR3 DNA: TGCGCCAGCAGCTTTAGGGGCCAAGAGACCCAGTACTTC
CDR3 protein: CASSFRGQETQYF

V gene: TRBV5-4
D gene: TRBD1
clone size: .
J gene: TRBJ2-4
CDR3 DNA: TGTGCCAGCAGCTTGGGACAGGGAAACATTCAGTACTTC
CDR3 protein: CASSLGQGNIQYF